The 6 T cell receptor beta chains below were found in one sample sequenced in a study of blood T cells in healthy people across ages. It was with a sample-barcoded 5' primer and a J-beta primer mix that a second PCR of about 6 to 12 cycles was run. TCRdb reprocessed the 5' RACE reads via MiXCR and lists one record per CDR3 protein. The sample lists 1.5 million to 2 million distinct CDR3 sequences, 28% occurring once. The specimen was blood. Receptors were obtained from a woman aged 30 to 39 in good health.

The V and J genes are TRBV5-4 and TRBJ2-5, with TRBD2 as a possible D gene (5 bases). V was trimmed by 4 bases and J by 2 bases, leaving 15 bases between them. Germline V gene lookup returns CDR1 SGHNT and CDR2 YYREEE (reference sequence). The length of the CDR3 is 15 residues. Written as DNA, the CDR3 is TGTGCCAGCAGCGATCGACGGCGGACTCAAGAGACCCAGTACTTC. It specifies CASSDRRRTQETQYF. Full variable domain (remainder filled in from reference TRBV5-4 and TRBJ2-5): ETGVTQSPTHLIKTRGQQVTLRCSSQSGHNTVSWYQQALGQGPQFIFQYYREEENGRGNFPPRFSGLQFPNYSSELNVNALELDDSALYLCASSDRRRTQETQYFGPGTRLLVL.

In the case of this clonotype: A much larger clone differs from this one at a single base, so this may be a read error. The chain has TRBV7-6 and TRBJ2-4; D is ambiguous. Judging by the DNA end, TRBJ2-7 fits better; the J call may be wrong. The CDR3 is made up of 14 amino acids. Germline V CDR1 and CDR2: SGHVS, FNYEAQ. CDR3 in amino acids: CASSPRFDSCEQYF. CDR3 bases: TGTGCCAGCAGTCCCCGGTTTGACTCCTGCGAGCAGTACTTC.

CDR3 nucleotide sequence: TGTGCCAGCAGCCCCACAGGGGACCTCCCAAGCGGGGAGCTGTTTTTT. Its protein is CASSPTGDLPSGELFF. The V and J genes are TRBV13 and TRBJ2-2; 7 bases are a match to TRBD1. Trimming at V came to 5 bases and at J to 7 bases, leaving 13 bases not matched to a gene. This CDR3 contains 16 residues. Germline values: CDR1 PRHDT, CDR2 FYEKMQ (reference sequence). Filled out from reference TRBV13 and TRBJ2-2, the complete variable domain reads AAGVIQSPRHLIKEKRETATLKCYPIPRHDTVYWYQQGPGQDPQFLISFYEKMQSDKGSIPDRFSAQQFSDYHSELNMSSLELGDSALYFCASSPTGDLPSGELFFGEGSRLTVL.

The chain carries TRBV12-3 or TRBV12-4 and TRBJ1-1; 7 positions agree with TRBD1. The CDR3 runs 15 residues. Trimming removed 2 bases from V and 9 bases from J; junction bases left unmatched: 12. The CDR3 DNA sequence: TGTGCCAGCAGTTTAACAGGGGACCGGCTAAATCAAGCTTTCTTT. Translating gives CASSLTGDRLNQAFF.

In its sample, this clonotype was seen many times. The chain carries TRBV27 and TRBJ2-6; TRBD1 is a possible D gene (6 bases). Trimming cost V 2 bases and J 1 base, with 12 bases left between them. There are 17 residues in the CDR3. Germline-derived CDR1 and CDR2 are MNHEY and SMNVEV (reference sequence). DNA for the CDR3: TGTGCCAGCAGTTTAGCCCCAACAGGGTCTGGGGCCAACGTCCTGACTTTC. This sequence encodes CASSLAPTGSGANVLTF.

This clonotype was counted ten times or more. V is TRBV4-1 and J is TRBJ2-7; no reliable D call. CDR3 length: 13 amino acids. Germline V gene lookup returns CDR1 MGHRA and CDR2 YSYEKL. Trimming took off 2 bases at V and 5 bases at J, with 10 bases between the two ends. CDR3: CASSQIDSHEQYF. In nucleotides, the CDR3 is TGCGCCAGCAGCCAAATAGACTCACACGAGCAGTACTTC.